These 15 T cell receptor beta chains came from one sample sequenced in a study of T cell responses to AZD1222 COVID-19 vaccine. Clones were read by immunoSEQ multiplex PCR, and TCRdb kept only the in-frame ones, dropping some. The sample shows some 200,000 clones, 90% to 95% of them seen only once. The material sequenced was peripheral blood, taken on day 0 of AZD1222 vaccination. All receptors come from an adult in good health.

As DNA, the CDR3 is TGTGCCAGCAGCGGACACAGGGACAGGGGAGACTATGGCTACACCTTC. It codes for CASSGHRDRGDYGYTF. The gene calls are TRBV7-9 and TRBJ1-2; 10 bases map to TRBD1. Germline V lookup: CDR1 SEHNR, CDR2 FQNEAQ (reference sequence). This CDR3 has 16 amino acids. The trim removed 5 bases at V and 3 bases at J, leaving 9 bases unmatched.

J is TRBJ1-2 and V is TRBV7-2; weak D call: TRBD1 (5 bases). The CDR3 consists of 14 residues. CDR1 and CDR2 from the germline V gene are SGHTA and FQGNSA. The ends were cut back, 1 base at V and 7 bases at J, with 13 bases in the middle. The CDR3 region has the DNA TGTGCCAGCAGCTTAGAGTGGGGGGAGACTGGCTACACCTTC. Protein: CASSLEWGETGYTF. Based on the CDR3 plus reference TRBV7-2 and TRBJ1-2, the full variable domain is GAGVSQSPSNKVTEKGKDVELRCDPISGHTALYWYRQSLGQGLEFLIYFQGNSAPDKSGLPSDRFSAERTGGSVSTLTIQRTQQEDSAVYLCASSLEWGETGYTFGSGTRLTVV.

This clone is a singleton in its sample. J is TRBJ1-2 and V is TRBV4-1, with a possible D match to TRBD1 (5 bases). Trimming removed 0 bases at V and 4 bases at J, with 15 bases between. Germline V gene sequence: CDR1 MGHRA, CDR2 YSYEKL. CDR3 length equals 16 residues. CDR3 in DNA: TGCGCCAGCAGCCAAGATGGGCAGGGCACCTTCTATGGCTACACCTTC. Translating it yields CASSQDGQGTFYGYTF.

The rearrangement links TRBV5-5 to TRBJ1-4; TRBD1 matches at 8 bases. The J segment lost 5 bases and the V segment lost 4 bases, leaving 10 bases of the junction unmatched. Germline V lookup: CDR1 SGHKS, CDR2 YYEKEE (reference sequence). The CDR3 totals 16 residues. This chain's CDR3 is CASSDPRGPWNEKLFF. The CDR3 bases are TGTGCCAGCAGCGACCCCAGGGGGCCGTGGAATGAAAAACTGTTTTTT. The full variable domain, in which reference TRBV5-5 and TRBJ1-4 provide the parts outside the CDR3, is DAGVTQSPTHLIKTRGQQVTLRCSPISGHKSVSWYQQVLGQGPQFIFQYYEKEERGRGNFPDRFSARQFPNYSSELNVNALLLGDSALYLCASSDPRGPWNEKLFFGSGTQLSVL.

This chain connects TRBV6-4 to TRBJ2-3; D is unresolved. Trimming took 6 bases from V and 6 from J, leaving 13 bases between them. This CDR3 contains 13 residues. Germline lookup yields CDR1 MRHNA and CDR2 SNTAGT. CDR3 residues: CASSARSGDTQYF. In DNA, the CDR3 is TGTGCCAGCAGCGCCAGGAGTGGGGATACGCAGTATTTT.

Points on this clone: Other DNA sequences from this sample encode an identical CDR3 as well. The chain carries TRBV7-8 and TRBJ2-2; TRBD1 aligns across 8 bases. The CDR3 is made up of 15 amino acids. Per the germline V gene, CDR1 is SGHVS and CDR2 is FQNEAQ. Losses at the gene ends were 5 bases for V and 1 base for J; bases not matched to a gene: 3. The CDR3 bases are TGTGCCAGCAGCCCAGGGACAGGGAACACCGGGGAGCTGTTTTTT. This encodes CASSPGTGNTGELFF.

The rearrangement uses TRBV10-1 and TRBJ2-7; weak D call: TRBD1 (5 bases). Germline V gene sequence: CDR1 WNHNN, CDR2 SYGVQD (reference sequence). V was shortened by 3 bases and J by 5 bases, with 5 bases between the two germline ends. The CDR3 totals 11 residues. CDR3: CASSEGDEQYF. In DNA, the CDR3 is TGCGCCAGCAGTGAAGGGGACGAGCAGTACTTC.

V is TRBV12-3 or TRBV12-4 and J is TRBJ1-1; D gene uncertain. The CDR3 is made up of 13 amino acids. The V and J ends lost 5 bases and 0 bases respectively, with 7 bases between them. CDR3 amino acids: CASSHQLNTEAFF. As DNA, the CDR3 is TGTGCCAGCAGTCATCAATTGAACACTGAAGCTTTCTTT.

This clone was recorded a few times. The genes are TRBV6-4 and TRBJ2-3, with 8 bases that match TRBD2. The trim removed 4 bases at V and 3 bases at J, leaving 6 bases unmatched. CDR3 size: 15 residues. Germline values: CDR1 MRHNA, CDR2 SNTAGT. The CDR3 DNA reads as TGTGCCAGCAGTGGAAAAGGCGGGGGGACAGATACGCAGTATTTT. It translates to CASSGKGGGTDTQYF.

The rearrangement joins TRBV2 to TRBJ2-1; TRBD1 matches 9 bases. Trimming removed 10 bases from V and 1 base from J; junction bases left unmatched: 8. CDR1 and CDR2 from the germline V gene are SNHLY and FYNNEI. This CDR3 contains 15 residues. The CDR3 spells CATRSDRGSYNEQFF. In nucleotides, the CDR3 is TGTGCCACCCGTTCCGACAGGGGGTCCTACAATGAGCAGTTCTTC.

In DNA form, the CDR3 reads TGTGCCAGCAACCCCGCGAGGGGGCTTAGCTACAATGAGCAGTTCTTC. This sequence encodes CASNPARGLSYNEQFF. The rearrangement links TRBV27 to TRBJ2-1; 7 bases map to TRBD1. Germline V gene lookup returns CDR1 MNHEY and CDR2 SMNVEV (reference sequence). This CDR3 comprises 16 residues. The junction had 12 bases not matched to a gene; V was cut back by 7 bases and J by 3 bases.

V usage is TRBV29-1 and J usage is TRBJ1-6; D is undetermined. Germline loops: CDR1 SQVTM, CDR2 ANQGSEA. Trimming took 4 bases from V and 7 from J, leaving 8 bases between them. This CDR3 has 12 residues. CDR3 loop: CSVGQRNSPLHF. In nucleotides, the CDR3 is TGCAGCGTTGGGCAGCGGAATTCACCCCTCCACTTT.

This clone was seen only a few times. CDR3: CAINQEESTEAFF. The CDR3 region has the DNA TGTGCCATCAACCAAGAGGAGTCCACTGAAGCTTTCTTT. The chain joins TRBV10-3 to TRBJ1-1; D gene unclear. This CDR3 comprises 13 residues. Trimming stripped 7 bases from V and 4 bases from J, with 13 bases between. CDR1 and CDR2 (germline): ENHRY, SYGVKD.

The chain uses TRBV27 and TRBJ1-2, with TRBD1 matching 7 bases. The germline V gene has CDR1 MNHEY and CDR2 SMNVEV (reference sequence). The CDR3 sequence is 13 residues long. The J segment lost 2 bases and the V segment lost 5 bases, leaving 2 bases of the junction unmatched. The CDR3 sequence: CASSIQGNYGYTF. The CDR3, as DNA: TGTGCCAGCAGTATACAGGGGAACTATGGCTACACCTTC.

The CDR3 is CASSFPRADTQYF. DNA of the CDR3: TGTGCCAGCAGCTTTCCGAGGGCAGATACGCAGTATTTT. This sequence joins TRBV5-5 and TRBJ2-3, with a possible D match to TRBD2 (5 bases). This CDR3 has 13 residues. From germline, CDR1 is SGHKS and CDR2 YYEKEE (reference sequence). Trimming pared 2 bases from V and 4 bases from J, leaving 8 bases between.